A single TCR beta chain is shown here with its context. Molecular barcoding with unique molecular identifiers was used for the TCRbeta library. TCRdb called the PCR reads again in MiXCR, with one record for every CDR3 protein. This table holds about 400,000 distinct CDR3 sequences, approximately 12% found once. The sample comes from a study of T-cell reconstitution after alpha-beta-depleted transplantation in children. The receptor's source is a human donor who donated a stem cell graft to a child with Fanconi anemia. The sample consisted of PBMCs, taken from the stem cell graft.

The CDR3 DNA is TGTGCCAGCAGTTACATCAGGGACCAGCCCCAGCATTTT. Protein product: CASSYIRDQPQHF. The rearrangement joins TRBV6-5 to TRBJ1-5, with a possible D match to TRBD1 (5 bases). Germline assignment: CDR1 MNHEY and CDR2 SVGAGI. The ends were cut back, 2 bases at V and 7 bases at J, with 9 bases in the middle. The CDR3 is made up of 13 amino acids.